In its sample, the clone carrying this TCR beta chain was seen a few times. Antigen unknown. The data were taken from a study of early T cells in non-severe SARS-CoV-2 infection. Study as a whole: Bulk RNA from unsorted whole blood was sequenced; chains were unpaired.

Each cDNA molecule carried a unique molecular identifier. TCRdb re-analysed the 5' RACE reads in MiXCR, keeping a single row per CDR3 protein. The data contain 80,000 to 95,000 distinct CDR3 sequences, roughly 15% of them singletons. Deletions cut 0 bases from V and 11 bases from J, with 16 bases between. The length of the CDR3 is 14 residues. Germline values: CDR1 LGHNA, CDR2 YSLEER. General study points: Using VDJdb, the matching emphasized anti-spike CD8 responses while missing private and CD4 specificities.

The chain couples TRBV4-3 to TRBJ1-1; D remains unclear. This TCR was recovered from an adult who was a healthcare worker with PCR-confirmed SARS-CoV-2 infection or an uninfected control (not recorded which). The sequenced sample consisted of whole blood. CDR3 region: CASSQDRLTAVAFF. The CDR3 region has the DNA TGCGCCAGCAGCCAAGACAGATTGACCGCCGTCGCTTTCTTT.